Listed below are T cell receptor beta chains from one sample, sequenced in a study of blood T cell repertoires in COVID-19. Clones were sequenced by immunoSEQ multiplex PCR, and TCRdb holds only the in-frame ones, with some missing. The profile shows tens of thousands of clones, about 88% of them singletons. Material: peripheral blood. The receptors come from a man in his fifties or sixties with active COVID-19. CDR3s include the opening cysteine and the closing phenylalanine or tryptophan. D genes are given only for firm matches.

D	V	J	CDR3	DNA
TRBD1	TRBV29-1	TRBJ2-7	CSVGFRDRAREQYF	TGCAGCGTTGGGTTCAGGGACAGGGCTCGAGAGCAGTACTTC
TRBD2	TRBV14	TRBJ2-1	CASSQMTSEYNEQFF	TGTGCCAGCAGCCAGATGACTAGCGAGTACAATGAGCAGTTCTTC
.	TRBV7-9	TRBJ2-7	CASSLSGLTYEQYF	TGTGCCAGCAGCTTGTCGGGATTAACCTACGAGCAGTACTTC
TRBD1	TRBV5-4	TRBJ2-7	CASTLDRGTGGQYF	TGTGCCAGCACCCTGGACAGGGGGACAGGCGGGCAGTACTTC
.	TRBV25-1	TRBJ1-2	CASSAVRGGYTF	TGTGCCAGCAGCGCAGTTCGAGGTGGCTACACCTTC
TRBD1	TRBV10-3	TRBJ2-1	CAISAPWDREPLEQFF	TGTGCCATCAGTGCCCCTTGGGACAGGGAGCCACTCGAGCAGTTCTTC
.	TRBV19	TRBJ1-5	CASSLGRRDNQPQHF	TGTGCCAGTAGCTTAGGGCGACGGGACAATCAGCCCCAGCATTTT
.	TRBV7-3	TRBJ2-2	CASSLPPLLALGGTGELFF	TGTGCCAGCAGCCTCCCACCTCTTCTAGCTCTAGGCGGAACCGGGGAGCTGTTTTTT
.	TRBV5-1	TRBJ2-5	CASSLPGQETQYF	TGCGCCAGCAGCTTGCCCGGCCAAGAGACCCAGTACTTC
.	TRBV5-1	TRBJ1-2	CASSSQGAYGYTF	TGCGCCAGCAGCTCACAGGGAGCTTACGGCTACACCTTC
TRBD1	TRBV9	TRBJ1-1	CASSADRATNTEAFF	TGTGCCAGCAGCGCAGACAGGGCCACGAACACTGAAGCTTTCTTT
TRBD2	TRBV2	TRBJ2-4	CASSPVGREPGNIQYF	TGTGCCAGCAGCCCGGTTGGGCGGGAGCCCGGAAACATTCAGTACTTC
.	TRBV7-3	TRBJ2-2	CASSGGTGELFF	TGTGCCAGCAGCGGCGGGACCGGGGAGCTGTTTTTT
.	TRBV7-8	TRBJ2-1	CASSFQGSGYNEQFF	TGTGCCAGCAGCTTTCAGGGCTCAGGGTACAATGAGCAGTTCTTC
.	TRBV6-5	TRBJ2-1	CASLPPGLSYNEQFF	TGTGCCAGTCTACCCCCGGGACTTTCGTACAATGAGCAGTTCTTC
.	TRBV2	TRBJ2-1	CASSLFRDNEQFF	TGTGCCAGCAGTCTGTTTCGGGACAATGAGCAGTTCTTC
TRBD1	TRBV28	TRBJ1-3	CASRQTGTGAGNTIYF	TGTGCCAGCAGGCAAACCGGGACAGGGGCTGGAAACACCATATATTTT
TRBD1	TRBV7-2	TRBJ1-1	CASSPDRGRDRAAFF	TGTGCCAGCAGCCCCGACAGGGGCCGGGATCGGGCAGCTTTCTTT
TRBD1	TRBV5-4	TRBJ2-5	CASSFRQGETQYF	TGTGCCAGCAGCTTCCGACAGGGGGAGACCCAGTACTTC
.	TRBV10-3	TRBJ2-4	CAISAGQTDIQYF	TGTGCCATCAGTGCAGGACAGACGGACATTCAGTACTTC
TRBD2	TRBV7-3	TRBJ2-1	CASSLPGLDNEQFF	TGTGCCAGCAGCTTGCCGGGACTAGACAATGAGCAGTTCTTC
TRBD1	TRBV7-2	TRBJ1-2	CASSRQGQGYTF	TGTGCCAGCAGCCGACAGGGACAGGGCTACACCTTC
.	TRBV7-2	TRBJ2-1	CASSLDGGKFF	TGTGCCAGCAGCCTGGACGGAGGAAAGTTCTTC
TRBD2	TRBV4-3	TRBJ2-5	CASRQTSGRGVQETQYF	TGCGCCAGCAGACAGACTAGCGGGAGAGGGGTACAAGAGACCCAGTACTTC
.	TRBV2	TRBJ1-5	CASSEPLSPQPQHF	TGTGCCAGCAGTGAACCACTCTCTCCGCAGCCCCAGCATTTT
.	TRBV7-8	TRBJ1-3	CASSPGPGNTIYF	TGTGCCAGCAGCCCAGGTCCGGGAAACACCATATATTTT
.	TRBV3-1/TRBV3-2	TRBJ2-7	CASSQETPRASVPLSYEQYF	TGTGCCAGCAGCCAAGAGACCCCCCGGGCTAGCGTGCCCCTCTCCTACGAGCAGTACTTC
.	TRBV30	TRBJ1-5	CAWRQGRSHEPQHF	TGTGCCTGGAGACAGGGTAGGAGTCATGAGCCCCAGCATTTT
.	TRBV6-5	TRBJ2-5	CASSYSLAKRGETQYF	TGTGCCAGCAGTTACTCGTTGGCCAAGCGAGGAGAGACCCAGTACTTC
.	TRBV10-3	TRBJ1-1	CAISELVNGGAFF	TGTGCCATCAGTGAGTTGGTTAACGGGGGAGCTTTCTTT
.	TRBV25-1	TRBJ1-6	CASRQGINSPLHF	TGTGCCAGTAGGCAGGGGATTAATTCACCCCTCCACTTT
TRBD1	TRBV3-1/TRBV3-2	TRBJ2-1	CASSLDRGVRLYNEQFF	TGTGCCAGCAGCCTCGACAGGGGAGTCCGACTATACAATGAGCAGTTCTTC
TRBD2	TRBV9	TRBJ2-3	CASSASTSGLTDTQYF	TGTGCCAGCAGCGCCTCGACTAGCGGCCTCACAGATACGCAGTATTTT
.	TRBV5-5	TRBJ2-7	CASSTGQPVHEQYF	TGTGCCAGCAGCACAGGACAGCCTGTGCACGAGCAGTACTTC
.	TRBV29-1	TRBJ1-2	CSVEGELTGIRYGYTF	TGCAGCGTTGAAGGTGAACTCACAGGGATACGCTATGGCTACACCTTC
.	TRBV5-1	TRBJ2-5	CASSLASLETQYF	TGCGCCAGCAGCTTGGCTAGCCTAGAGACCCAGTACTTC
.	TRBV24-1	TRBJ2-7	CATSDATGSVYEQYF	TGTGCCACCAGTGATGCTACAGGGTCGGTCTACGAGCAGTACTTC
.	TRBV10-3	TRBJ2-7	CAITPGVSSYEQYF	TGTGCCATCACCCCAGGGGTGAGCTCCTACGAGCAGTACTTC